A selection of T cell receptor beta chains follows, all from one sample in a study of T cells in Graves' hyperthyroidism and ophthalmopathy. TCRdb reprocessed the multiplex PCR reads via MiXCR and lists one record per CDR3 protein. The table records 350,000 to 400,000 distinct CDR3 sequences, 15% to 20% of them present only once. What was sequenced was blood. All receptors derive from a young man with Graves' ophthalmopathy. The CDR3 runs from the conserved cysteine through the conserved F or W. The order of the fields is V gene, J gene, clone size, CDR3 length, CDR3 protein. Only part of the rows carry a size: once, few, many, or a class if the clone is expanded.

TRBV6-5	TRBJ1-5	NA	18	CASSYTPGRGDSNQPQHF
TRBV12-5	TRBJ1-3	few	14	CASGLTPPGNTIYF
TRBV20-1	TRBJ2-3	many	13	CSAVGGGTDTQYF
TRBV7-3	TRBJ1-1	many	13	CASSLFGDTEAFF
TRBV7-9	TRBJ1-2	NA	16	CASSAPPGQGPYGYTF
TRBV18	TRBJ1-1	many	14	CASSGRSSGTEAFF
TRBV5-6	TRBJ2-5	once	17	CASSLGESSGGLMAQYF
TRBV2	TRBJ2-1	many	15	CASSETESSYNEQFF
TRBV12-3/TRBV12-4	TRBJ1-2	many	12	CASSLIQGGYTF
TRBV2	TRBJ2-2	NA	15	CASSTGQGGAGELFF
TRBV12-3/TRBV12-4	TRBJ2-7	NA	14	CASSFAGHNYEQYF
TRBV11-3	TRBJ2-4	many	13	CASSSRGENIQYF
TRBV29-1	TRBJ1-2	few	12	CSVVGGQYGYTF
TRBV10-1	TRBJ2-2	NA	17	CASSPLAGGTNTGELFF
TRBV20-1	TRBJ2-7	many	12	CSARDPPSEQYF
TRBV19	TRBJ1-6	NA	15	CASRRARTGESPLHF
TRBV6-1	TRBJ2-1	NA	15	CASSTRGDSYNEQFF
TRBV3-1	TRBJ1-2	many	12	CASNKQGYGYTF
TRBV11-2	TRBJ2-2	many	15	CASSLGRTSPGELFF
TRBV5-5	TRBJ1-4	NA	14	CASSWRGISEKLFF
TRBV2	TRBJ1-1	NA	16	CASSAHRDRAFTEAFF
TRBV6-1	TRBJ2-1	few	15	CASSEVQGSYNEQFF
TRBV5-1	TRBJ1-5	few	15	CASSLGYARGQPQHF
TRBV9	TRBJ2-5	many	14	CASSVDEGRRTQYF
TRBV3-1	TRBJ1-1	many	15	CASSQGAGMGTEAFF
TRBV28	TRBJ1-1	many	12	CASSYENTEAFF
TRBV18	TRBJ2-5	many	14	CASSTSGRQETQYF